This T cell receptor beta chain was recovered during a study of beta chain features in type 1 diabetes. As every portion of the isolated RNA was reverse transcribed, the sequencing read expressed TCRB transcripts. Only in-frame clones appear in the TCRdb table, and some are missing; sequencing was by immunoSEQ multiplex PCR. The sample shows about 740,000 clones, 13% of them seen only once. The germline V gene encodes CDR1 ENHRY and CDR2 SYGVKD. Between the trimmed V and J ends, which lost 3 bases and 1 base, there was a span of 13 bases. The CDR3 has 16 amino acids. It was one heparinised blood draw, averaging around 100 mL, that each donor gave. Only a few counts were recorded for this clone. Its cognate antigen is unknown. Study outcomes and limitations: Moderately but significantly shorter TCRB CDR3s were found in Type 1 diabetes patients in all four CD4+ subsets.

Sequencing was done on a sample of naive CD4+ T cells from blood. The J gene is TRBJ1-5, the V gene TRBV10-3; D is unclear. This clonotype originated in a man aged 18 to 30 with type 1 diabetes. The CDR3 nucleotides are TGTGCCATCAGTGATGGGCATTCAGAGAGCAATCAGCCCCAGCATTTT. It translates to CAISDGHSESNQPQHF.